This T cell receptor beta chain was sequenced during a study of beta chain features in type 1 diabetes. As every portion of the isolated RNA was reverse transcribed, the sequencing read expressed TCRB transcripts. Clones were read by immunoSEQ multiplex PCR, and TCRdb kept only the in-frame ones, dropping some. The sample has some 270,000 clones; around 7.8% are singletons. This clone has a handful of counts. The clonotype comes from a woman aged 18-29 years in good health. The sample comprised central memory CD4+ T cells from blood.

CDR3 bases: TGTGCCAGCAGTCCAGCGGGGTACAATGAGCAGTTCTTC. Translated, it gives CASSPAGYNEQFF. The chain couples TRBV5-6 to TRBJ2-1; TRBD2 agrees at 7 bases. CDR1 and CDR2 from the germline V gene are SGHDT and YYEEEE. This CDR3 region has 13 residues. The V gene end was trimmed by 5 bases and the J gene end by 4 bases; junction bases not matched to a gene: 3. The whole variable domain, remainder taken from reference TRBV5-6 and TRBJ2-1, is DAGVTQSPTHLIKTRGQQVTLRCSPKSGHDTVSWYQQALGQGPQFIFQYYEEEERQRGNFPDRFSGHQFPNYSSELNVNALLLGDSALYLCASSPAGYNEQFFGPGTRLTVL.